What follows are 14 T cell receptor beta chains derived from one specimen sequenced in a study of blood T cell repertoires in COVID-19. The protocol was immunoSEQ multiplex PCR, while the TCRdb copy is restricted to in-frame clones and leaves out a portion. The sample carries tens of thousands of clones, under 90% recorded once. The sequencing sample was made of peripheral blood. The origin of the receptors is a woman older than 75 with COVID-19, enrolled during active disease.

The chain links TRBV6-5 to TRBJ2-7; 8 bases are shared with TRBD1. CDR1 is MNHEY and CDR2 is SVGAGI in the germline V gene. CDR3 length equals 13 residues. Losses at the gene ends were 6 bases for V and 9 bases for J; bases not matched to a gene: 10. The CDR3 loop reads CASRPPTGAAQYF. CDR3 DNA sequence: TGTGCCAGCAGGCCTCCGACAGGGGCTGCGCAGTACTTC.

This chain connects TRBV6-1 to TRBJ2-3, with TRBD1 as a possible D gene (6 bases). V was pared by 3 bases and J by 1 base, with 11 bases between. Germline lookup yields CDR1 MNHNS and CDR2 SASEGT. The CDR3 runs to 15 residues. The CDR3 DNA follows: TGTGCCAGCAGTGAGTGGGCAGGGGGCACAGATACGCAGTATTTT. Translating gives CASSEWAGGTDTQYF.

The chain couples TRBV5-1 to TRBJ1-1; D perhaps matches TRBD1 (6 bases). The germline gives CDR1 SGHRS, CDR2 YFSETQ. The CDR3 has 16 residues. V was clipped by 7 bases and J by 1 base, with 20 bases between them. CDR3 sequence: CASGLGGASPNTEAFF. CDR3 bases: TGCGCCAGCGGTTTAGGGGGGGCATCCCCGAACACTGAAGCTTTCTTT.

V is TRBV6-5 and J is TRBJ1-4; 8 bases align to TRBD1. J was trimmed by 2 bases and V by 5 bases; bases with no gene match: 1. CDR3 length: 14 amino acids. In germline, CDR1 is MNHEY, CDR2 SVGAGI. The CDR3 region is CASSRQGTNEKLFF. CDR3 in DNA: TGTGCCAGCAGTCGACAGGGGACTAATGAAAAACTGTTTTTT.

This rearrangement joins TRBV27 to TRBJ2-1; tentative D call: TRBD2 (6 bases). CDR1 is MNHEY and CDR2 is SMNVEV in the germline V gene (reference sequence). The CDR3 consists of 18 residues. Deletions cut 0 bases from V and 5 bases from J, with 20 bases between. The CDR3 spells CASSLSILGRMGDNEQFF. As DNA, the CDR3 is TGTGCCAGCAGTTTATCGATTTTAGGGAGGATGGGAGACAATGAGCAGTTCTTC.

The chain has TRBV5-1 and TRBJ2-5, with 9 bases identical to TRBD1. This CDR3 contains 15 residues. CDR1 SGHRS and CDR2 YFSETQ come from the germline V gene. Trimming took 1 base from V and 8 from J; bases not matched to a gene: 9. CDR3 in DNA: TGCGCCAGCAGCTTGTCTACACAGGGGGCTGACACCCAGTACTTC. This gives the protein CASSLSTQGADTQYF.

In nucleotides, the CDR3 is TGTGCCTGGGCCCCGGGGGGCCTCATTCGCTACACCTTC. Residues: CAWAPGGLIRYTF. The chain joins TRBV30 to TRBJ1-2, with a possible D match to TRBD1 (6 bases). Between the trimmed V and J ends, which lost 5 bases and 9 bases, there was a span of 19 bases. Germline CDR1 GTSNPN, CDR2 SVGIG (reference sequence). This CDR3 has 13 amino acids.

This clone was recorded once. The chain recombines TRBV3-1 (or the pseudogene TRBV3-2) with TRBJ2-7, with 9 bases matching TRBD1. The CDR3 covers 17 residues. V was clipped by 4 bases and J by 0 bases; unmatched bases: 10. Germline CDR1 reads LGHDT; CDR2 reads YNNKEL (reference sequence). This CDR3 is CASSPNIGDRDSYEQYF. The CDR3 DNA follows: TGTGCCAGCAGCCCCAATATAGGGGACAGGGACTCCTACGAGCAGTACTTC.

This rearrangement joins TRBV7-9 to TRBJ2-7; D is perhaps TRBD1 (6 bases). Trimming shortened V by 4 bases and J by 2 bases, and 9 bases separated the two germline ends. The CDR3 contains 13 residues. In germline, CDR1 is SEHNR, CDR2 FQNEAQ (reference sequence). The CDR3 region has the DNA TGTGCCAGCAGCTGGACAGAGGCCTACGAGCAGTACTTC. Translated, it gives CASSWTEAYEQYF. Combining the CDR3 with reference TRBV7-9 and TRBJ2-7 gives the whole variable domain DTGVSQNPRHKITKRGQNVTFRCDPISEHNRLYWYRQTLGQGPEFLTYFQNEAQLEKSRLLSDRFSAERPKGSFSTLEIQRTEQGDSAMYLCASSWTEAYEQYFGPGTRLTVT.

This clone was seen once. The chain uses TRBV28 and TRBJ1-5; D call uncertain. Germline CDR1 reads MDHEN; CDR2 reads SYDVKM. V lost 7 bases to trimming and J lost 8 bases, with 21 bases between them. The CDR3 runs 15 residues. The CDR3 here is CASIHDINSFKPQHF. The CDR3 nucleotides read TGTGCCAGCATCCACGACATAAATTCCTTCAAGCCCCAGCATTTT.

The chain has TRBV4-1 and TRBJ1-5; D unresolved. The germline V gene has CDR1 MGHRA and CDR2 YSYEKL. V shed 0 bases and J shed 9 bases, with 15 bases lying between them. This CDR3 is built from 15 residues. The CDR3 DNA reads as TGCGCCAGCAGCCAAGATATAGCGGGCACTCGGCCCCAGCATTTT. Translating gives CASSQDIAGTRPQHF.

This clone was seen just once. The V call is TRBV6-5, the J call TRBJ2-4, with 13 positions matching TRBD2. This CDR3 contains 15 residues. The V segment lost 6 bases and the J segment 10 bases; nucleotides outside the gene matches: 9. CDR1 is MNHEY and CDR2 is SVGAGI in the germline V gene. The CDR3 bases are TGTGCCAGCAGAAAATCAGGGACTAGCGGGACTATTCAGTACTTC. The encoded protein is CASRKSGTSGTIQYF.

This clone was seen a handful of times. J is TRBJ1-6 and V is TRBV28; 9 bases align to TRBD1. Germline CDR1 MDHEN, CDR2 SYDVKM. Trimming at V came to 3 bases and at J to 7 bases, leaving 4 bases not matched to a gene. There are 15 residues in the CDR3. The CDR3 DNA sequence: TGTGCCAGCAGTTTTCCGACAGGGGGAAATTCACCCCTCCACTTT. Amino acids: CASSFPTGGNSPLHF.

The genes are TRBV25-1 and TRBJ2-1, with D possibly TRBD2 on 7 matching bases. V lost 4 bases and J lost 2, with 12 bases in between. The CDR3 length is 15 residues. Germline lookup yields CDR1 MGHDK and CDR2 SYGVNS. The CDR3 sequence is CASSGPGGPYNEQFF. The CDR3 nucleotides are TGTGCCAGCAGTGGCCCCGGGGGGCCCTACAATGAGCAGTTCTTC.